Each of the 11 T cell receptor beta chains below was sequenced from the same sample in a study of cytomegalovirus exposure and HLA in healthy donors. Use of 60 Vbeta and 13 Jbeta primers characterized the PCR. Clones were read by immunoSEQ multiplex PCR, and TCRdb kept only the in-frame ones, dropping some. The table shows 60,000 to 75,000 clones, with 55% to 75% occurring only once. Sequenced sample: PBMCs. Receptors were obtained from a woman aged 40 to 55 in good health and CMV-seropositive.

The chain has TRBV18 and TRBJ2-6, with D tentatively TRBD1 (5 bases). The length of the CDR3 is 15 residues. Trimming shortened V by 4 bases and J by 3 bases, and 10 bases separated the two germline ends. Germline lookup yields CDR1 KGHSH and CDR2 LQKENI. This chain's CDR3 is CASSLQGSGANVLTF. CDR3 nucleotides: TGTGCCAGCTCACTTCAGGGCAGTGGGGCCAACGTCCTGACTTTC.

The chain uses TRBV28 and TRBJ1-5; weak D call: TRBD1 (5 bases). Between the trimmed V and J ends, which lost 5 bases and 6 bases, there was a span of 17 bases. Germline V gene sequence: CDR1 MDHEN, CDR2 SYDVKM. This CDR3 contains 15 residues. CDR3 in DNA: TGTGCCAGCAGTCTCCCGGGAGGGACGTCTCAGCCCCAGCATTTT. Protein sequence: CASSLPGGTSQPQHF.

The chain has TRBV29-1 and TRBJ1-2; 11 positions agree with TRBD1. The CDR3 consists of 14 residues. The germline V gene encodes CDR1 SQVTM and CDR2 ANQGSEA. Losses at the gene ends were 7 bases for V and 3 bases for J; bases not matched to a gene: 7. CDR3 nucleotides: TGCAGCGCAAAGCCGGGACAGGGGGACTATGGCTACACCTTC. Translated: CSAKPGQGDYGYTF. Filled out from reference TRBV29-1 and TRBJ1-2, the complete variable domain reads SAVISQKPSRDICQRGTSLTIQCQVDSQVTMMFWYRQQPGQSLTLIATANQGSEATYESGFVIDKFPISRPNLTFSTLTVSNMSPEDSSIYLCSAKPGQGDYGYTFGSGTRLTVV.

This clone has a handful of counts. The chain recombines TRBV5-6 with TRBJ2-4; D is possibly TRBD1 (5 bases). This CDR3 is built from 14 residues. Trimming took off 1 base at V and 8 bases at J, with 13 bases between the two ends. The germline CDR1 and CDR2 sequences are SGHDT and YYEEEE. In nucleotides, the CDR3 is TGTGCCAGCAGCTTGTTAGGAGAAGGGGACATTCAGTACTTC. Translated, it gives CASSLLGEGDIQYF.

The chain couples TRBV19 to TRBJ1-1, with D possibly being TRBD1 (6 bases). In germline, CDR1 is LNHDA, CDR2 SQIVND (reference sequence). The CDR3 extends over 16 amino acids. Between the trimmed V and J ends, which lost 0 bases and 3 bases, there was a span of 14 bases. DNA of the CDR3: TGTGCCAGTAGTATAGATGGGGGACATTCGTACACTGAAGCTTTCTTT. It encodes CASSIDGGHSYTEAFF.

Notes on this clone: Other nucleotide sequences in the sample specify the same CDR3. CDR3 region: CASSLALAGSYNEQFF. DNA for the CDR3: TGTGCCAGCAGCTTAGCGCTGGCGGGCTCCTACAATGAGCAGTTCTTC. The gene calls are TRBV7-9 and TRBJ2-1, with a weak D call TRBD2 (5 bases). Per the germline V gene, CDR1 is SEHNR and CDR2 is FQNEAQ (reference sequence). This CDR3 has 16 amino acids. V lost 0 bases to trimming and J lost 0 bases, with 9 bases between them.

V is TRBV10-2 and J is TRBJ2-4, with 7 bases matching TRBD1. Germline CDR1 is WSHSY and CDR2 is SAAADI. The CDR3 is 18 amino acids. Trimming at V came to 2 bases and at J to 0 bases, leaving 10 bases not matched to a gene. CDR3 in DNA: TGCGCCAGCAGTGAGGACAGGGCTTCTCTAATAGCCAAAAACATTCAGTACTTC. It translates to CASSEDRASLIAKNIQYF.

This clone was counted many times. V gene TRBV5-6 combines with J gene TRBJ1-1; the D is unclear. This CDR3 contains 12 residues. The V end was cut by 0 bases, the J end by 6 bases, with 6 bases between. CDR1 and CDR2 from the germline V gene are SGHDT and YYEEEE. The CDR3: CASSLVAAEAFF. CDR3 in DNA: TGTGCCAGCAGCTTGGTGGCAGCTGAAGCTTTCTTT.

The V and J genes are TRBV7-3 and TRBJ2-1; a possible D gene is TRBD1 (6 bases). Germline CDR1 is SGHTA and CDR2 is FQGTGA. Trimming shortened V by 4 bases and J by 9 bases, and 19 bases separated the two germline ends. CDR3 length: 15 residues. The CDR3 nucleotides read TGTGCCAGCAGCTCACAGGGAGATACTTATAGTGAGCAGTTCTTC. Its translation: CASSSQGDTYSEQFF.

The V gene is TRBV14, the J gene TRBJ2-3; a possible D gene is TRBD1 (5 bases). The CDR3 loop spans 14 amino acids. The germline V gene has CDR1 SGHDN and CDR2 FVKESK. V was clipped by 4 bases and J by 3 bases, with 11 bases between them. CDR3 in DNA: TGTGCCAGCAGCCTCAATCAGGGTACAGATACGCAGTATTTT. This codes for CASSLNQGTDTQYF.

V and J are TRBV6-5 and TRBJ1-6, with TRBD1 as a possible D gene (5 bases). Trimming removed 5 bases at V and 3 bases at J, with 8 bases between. Germline values: CDR1 MNHEY, CDR2 SVGAGI. The CDR3 loop spans 14 amino acids. The CDR3 bases are TGTGCCAGCAGTGACAGACTCTATAATTCACCCCTCCACTTT. It translates to CASSDRLYNSPLHF.